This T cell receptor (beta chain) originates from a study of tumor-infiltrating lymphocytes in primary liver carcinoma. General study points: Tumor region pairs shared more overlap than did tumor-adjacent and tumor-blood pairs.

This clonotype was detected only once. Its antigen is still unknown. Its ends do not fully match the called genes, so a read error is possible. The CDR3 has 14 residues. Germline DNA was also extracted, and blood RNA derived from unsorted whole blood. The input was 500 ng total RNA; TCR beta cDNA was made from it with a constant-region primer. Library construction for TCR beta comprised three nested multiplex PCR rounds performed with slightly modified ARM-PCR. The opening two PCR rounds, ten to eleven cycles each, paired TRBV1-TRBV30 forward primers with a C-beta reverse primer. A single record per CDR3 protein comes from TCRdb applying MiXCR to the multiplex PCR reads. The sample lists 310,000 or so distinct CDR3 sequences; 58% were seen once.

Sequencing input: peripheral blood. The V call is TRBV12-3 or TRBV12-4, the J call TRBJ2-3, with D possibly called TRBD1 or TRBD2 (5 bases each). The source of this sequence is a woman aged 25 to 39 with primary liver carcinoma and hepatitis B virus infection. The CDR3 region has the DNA TGTGCCAACAGTTTCCAGCAGGGAGCAGATACGCTGTATTTT. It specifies CANSFQQGADTLYF.